The 14 T cell receptor beta chains below all came from one sample that was sequenced in a study of T cell responses to AZD1222 COVID-19 vaccine (dated by TCRdb to the early 2020s). What the time point label conveys for this sample: about 28 days (+/-7) after the second vaccine dose. The library relied on the immunoSEQ multiplex PCR assay. TCRdb provides this immuneACCESS table in a form limited to in-frame rearrangements. Some clones are lacking; in checked studies, under half of them reflect an unresolved V gene, and why the rest are absent is not known. The sample records tens of thousands of clones, roughly nine tenths of which are singletons. The leading ten clones occupy 5% to 6.5% of the sample. The material was peripheral blood, obtained 28 days after the second AZD1222 dose. These receptor sequences come from an adult who received the AZD1222 COVID-19 vaccine.

J is TRBJ2-7 and V is TRBV6-5; the D call may be TRBD1 or TRBD2 (5 bases each). The germline V gene encodes CDR1 MNHEY and CDR2 SVGAGI. The CDR3 has 15 amino acids. Between the trimmed V and J ends, which lost 5 bases and 0 bases, there was a span of 14 bases. The CDR3 DNA sequence: TGTGCCAGCAGTAGGGACGGCGGCAACTCCTACGAGCAGTACTTC. Translating it yields CASSRDGGNSYEQYF.

This chain links TRBV5-1 with TRBJ2-1, with TRBD1 matching 9 bases. Losses at the gene ends were 4 bases for V and 1 base for J; bases not matched to a gene: 15. Germline V gene sequence: CDR1 SGHRS, CDR2 YFSETQ. The CDR3 runs 19 residues. The CDR3 is CASSSHRGHVGRSYNEQFF. Here the CDR3 DNA reads TGCGCCAGCAGCAGCCACAGGGGGCACGTGGGTCGGTCCTACAATGAGCAGTTCTTC.

This chain uses TRBV29-1 with TRBJ1-2; D possibly corresponds to TRBD1 (5 bases). V shed 6 bases and J shed 4 bases, with 9 bases lying between them. The germline V gene has CDR1 SQVTM and CDR2 ANQGSEA. This CDR3 is built from 11 residues. The CDR3 reads CSVEGSYGYTF. The CDR3 DNA reads TGCAGCGTGGAGGGGTCCTATGGCTACACCTTC.

This chain links TRBV27 with TRBJ1-5; D is possibly TRBD1 (5 bases). V lost 4 bases and J lost 4, with 17 bases in between. The V gene's germline CDR1 is MNHEY and CDR2 SMNVEV (reference sequence). CDR3 size: 16 residues. The CDR3 DNA follows: TGTGCCAGCAGTTCCGAACCGGGCAGGGAGAATCAGCCCCAGCATTTT. Amino acid sequence: CASSSEPGRENQPQHF.

This chain joins TRBV3-1 (or the pseudogene TRBV3-2) and TRBJ1-1, with no clear D. CDR3 length: 13 residues. Germline V gene lookup returns CDR1 LGHDT and CDR2 YNNKEL (reference sequence). Trimming removed 4 bases from V and 11 bases from J, with 17 bases in between. The CDR3 sequence is CASSRSGGFLAFF. The CDR3 coding sequence is TGTGCCAGCAGCCGCTCGGGAGGGTTCCTGGCTTTCTTT.

The rearrangement joins TRBV27 to TRBJ1-2, with unresolved D. CDR1 and CDR2 (germline): MNHEY, SMNVEV (reference sequence). V was pared by 3 bases and J by 6 bases, with 17 bases between. The CDR3 has 15 amino acids. CDR3 loop: CASSLSSSGWDGYTF. The CDR3 DNA reads as TGTGCCAGCAGTTTGTCCTCCTCGGGGTGGGATGGCTACACCTTC.

This chain connects TRBV6-2 or TRBV6-3 to TRBJ2-3, with 9 bases aligning to TRBD2. Trimming took 5 bases from V and 8 from J; bases not matched to a gene: 20. The length of the CDR3 is 18 residues. Looked up from germline, CDR1 is MNHEY and CDR2 is SVGEGT. DNA for the CDR3: TGTGCCAGCAGTCCCCATACTCGTAGCGGGGGAGACTCCCTTACGCAGTATTTT. It specifies CASSPHTRSGGDSLTQYF.

The rearrangement links TRBV20-1 to TRBJ2-7; D ambiguous. CDR1 is DFQATT, CDR2 SNEGSKA, per germline (reference sequence). This CDR3 is built from 11 residues. V was trimmed by 3 bases and J by 5 bases, leaving 8 bases between them. The CDR3 DNA sequence: TGCAGTGCTAGCCCCCTGGACGAGCAGTACTTC. Protein sequence: CSASPLDEQYF.

The chain employs TRBV27 and TRBJ2-3; perhaps TRBD2 as D (6 bases). Trimming removed 4 bases at V and 3 bases at J, with 11 bases between. The CDR3 runs 14 residues. The V gene's germline CDR1 is MNHEY and CDR2 SMNVEV (reference sequence). The CDR3 sequence: CASSWRSGTDTQYF. CDR3 nucleotides: TGTGCCAGCAGTTGGCGGAGCGGGACAGATACGCAGTATTTT.

The genes are TRBV5-4 and TRBJ1-6; D unclear. The germline V gene encodes CDR1 SGHNT and CDR2 YYREEE (reference sequence). This CDR3 contains 13 residues. Trimming removed 7 bases from V and 12 bases from J, with 17 bases in between. The CDR3 DNA reads as TGTGCCAGCGTTAGGGATGGTTGGGGACCCCTCCACTTT. This codes for CASVRDGWGPLHF.

The chain joins TRBV2 to TRBJ2-3; TRBD2 agrees at 12 bases. V trimming: 3 bases; J trimming: 4 bases; junction bases outside the gene matches: 5. The CDR3 is made up of 16 amino acids. The germline gives CDR1 SNHLY, CDR2 FYNNEI. The CDR3 DNA is TGTGCCAGCAGTGATGCTCTAGCGGGAGGGCCAGATACGCAGTATTTT. This gives the protein CASSDALAGGPDTQYF.

V gene TRBV3-1 (or the pseudogene TRBV3-2) combines with J gene TRBJ2-5; TRBD2 matches 8 bases. From germline, CDR1 is LGHDT and CDR2 YNNKEL (reference sequence). V shed 1 base, J shed 9 bases, and the junction held 7 bases outside the gene matches. This CDR3 has 14 amino acids. The CDR3 DNA follows: TGTGCCAGCAGCCAAGCGGGGGGGGCCCGCTCCCAGTACTTC. Protein sequence: CASSQAGGARSQYF.

The chain has TRBV25-1 and TRBJ2-2; no clear D gene. The CDR3 totals 14 residues. V was cut by 9 bases and J by 2 bases, with 13 bases left in between. Germline values: CDR1 MGHDK, CDR2 SYGVNS. The CDR3 coding sequence is TGTGCCAGTGAGGCAATCGGAAACACCGGGGAGCTGTTTTTT. This sequence encodes CASEAIGNTGELFF.

J is TRBJ2-1 and V is TRBV10-3; 11 nucleotides agree with TRBD2. CDR1 is ENHRY, CDR2 SYGVKD, per germline. The CDR3 sequence is 14 residues long. J lost 8 bases, V lost 10 bases, and 10 bases had no gene match. The chain's CDR3 is CATNSGRAGDEQFF. CDR3 nucleotides: TGTGCCACCAATAGCGGGAGGGCCGGGGATGAGCAGTTCTTC.